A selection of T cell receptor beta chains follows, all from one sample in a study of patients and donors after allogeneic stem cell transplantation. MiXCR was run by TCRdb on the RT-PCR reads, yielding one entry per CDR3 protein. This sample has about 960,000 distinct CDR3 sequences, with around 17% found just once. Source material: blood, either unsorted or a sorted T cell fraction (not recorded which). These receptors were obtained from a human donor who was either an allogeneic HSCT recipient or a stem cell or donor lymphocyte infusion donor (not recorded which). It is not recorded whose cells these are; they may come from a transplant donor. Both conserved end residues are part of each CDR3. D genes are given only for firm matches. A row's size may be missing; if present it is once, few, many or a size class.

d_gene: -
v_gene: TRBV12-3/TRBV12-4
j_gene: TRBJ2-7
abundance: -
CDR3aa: CASSFLGGMAAVEQYF
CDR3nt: TGTGCCAGCAGTTTTCTGGGCGGGATGGCGGCGGTCGAGCAGTACTTC

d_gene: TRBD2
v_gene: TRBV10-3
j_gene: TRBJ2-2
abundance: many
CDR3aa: CAISTSGKSGELFF
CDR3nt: TGTGCCATCAGTACTAGCGGGAAGTCCGGGGAGCTGTTTTTT

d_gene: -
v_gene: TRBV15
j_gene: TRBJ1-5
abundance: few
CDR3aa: CATSRDRLDQPQHF
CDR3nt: TGTGCCACCAGCAGAGACCGATTGGATCAGCCCCAGCATTTT

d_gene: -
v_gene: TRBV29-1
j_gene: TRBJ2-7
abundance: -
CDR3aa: CSVEVGVFEQYF
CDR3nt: TGCAGCGTTGAAGTCGGGGTTTTCGAGCAGTACTTC

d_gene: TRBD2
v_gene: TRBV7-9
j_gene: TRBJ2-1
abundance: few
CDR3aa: CASSSGGTRYNEQFF
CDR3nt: TGTGCCAGCAGTTCAGGAGGGACTAGATACAATGAGCAGTTCTTC

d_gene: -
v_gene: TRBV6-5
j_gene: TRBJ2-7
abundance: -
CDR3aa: CASSYEGVGSYEQYF
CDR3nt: TGTGCCAGCAGTTACGAGGGGGTAGGGTCCTACGAGCAGTACTTC

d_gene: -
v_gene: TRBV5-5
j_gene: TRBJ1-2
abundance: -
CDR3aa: CASSLGRDGLGYTF
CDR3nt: TGTGCCAGCAGCTTGGGTCGGGACGGGCTTGGCTACACCTTC

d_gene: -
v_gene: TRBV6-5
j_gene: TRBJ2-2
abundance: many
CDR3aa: CASSYGRAGELFF
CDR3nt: TGTGCCAGCAGTTACGGCAGGGCCGGGGAGCTGTTTTTT

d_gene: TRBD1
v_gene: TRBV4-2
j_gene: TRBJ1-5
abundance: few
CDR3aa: CASSLRWGQGAVNNQPQHF
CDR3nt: TGTGCCAGCAGCCTAAGGTGGGGACAGGGGGCCGTTAACAATCAGCCCCAGCATTTT

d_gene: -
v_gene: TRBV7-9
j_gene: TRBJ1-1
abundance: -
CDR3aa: CASSPGHRVNTEAFF
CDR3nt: TGTGCCAGCAGCCCAGGACATCGGGTGAACACTGAAGCTTTCTTT

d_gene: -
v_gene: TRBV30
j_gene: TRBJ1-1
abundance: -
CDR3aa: CAWSEGALKNAFF
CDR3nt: TGTGCCTGGAGTGAGGGCGCCCTGAAAAATGCTTTCTTT

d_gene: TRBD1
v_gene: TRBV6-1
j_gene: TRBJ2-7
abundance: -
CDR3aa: CASSRDRGRHEQYF
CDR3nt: TGTGCCAGCAGCCGGGACAGGGGGCGACACGAGCAGTACTTC

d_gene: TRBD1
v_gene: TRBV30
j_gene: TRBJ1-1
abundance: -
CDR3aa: CAWSQGATEAFF
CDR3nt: TGTGCCTGGAGTCAGGGGGCCACTGAAGCTTTCTTT

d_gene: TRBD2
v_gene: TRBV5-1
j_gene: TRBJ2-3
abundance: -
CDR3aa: CASSLDFSGSADTQYF
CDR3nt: TGCGCCAGCAGCTTGGATTTTAGCGGGAGCGCAGATACGCAGTATTTT

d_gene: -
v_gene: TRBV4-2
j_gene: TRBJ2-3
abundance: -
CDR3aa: CASSQTVLVTDTQYF
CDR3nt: TGTGCCAGCAGCCAGACAGTGCTAGTCACAGATACGCAGTATTTT

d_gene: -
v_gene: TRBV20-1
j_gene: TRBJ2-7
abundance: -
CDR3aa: CSARDGERPSYEQYF
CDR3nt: TGCAGTGCTAGAGATGGGGAGCGGCCCTCCTACGAGCAGTACTTC

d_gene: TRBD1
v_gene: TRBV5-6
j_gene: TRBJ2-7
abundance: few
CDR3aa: CASSTPGQGTYEQYF
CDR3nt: TGTGCCAGCAGCACGCCGGGACAGGGGACCTACGAGCAGTACTTC

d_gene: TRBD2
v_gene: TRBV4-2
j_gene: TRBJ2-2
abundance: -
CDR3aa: CASSQAGGGAGTGELFF
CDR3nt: TGTGCCAGCAGCCAGGCGGGAGGGGGCGCCGGCACCGGGGAGCTGTTTTTT

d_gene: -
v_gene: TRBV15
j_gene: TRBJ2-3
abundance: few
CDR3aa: CATSPHRDFHSDTQYF
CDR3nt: TGTGCCACCAGCCCCCATCGGGACTTCCATTCAGATACGCAGTATTTT

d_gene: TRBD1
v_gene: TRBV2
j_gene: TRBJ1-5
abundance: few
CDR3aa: CASNRDRGGNQPQHF
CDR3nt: TGTGCCAGCAATCGGGACAGGGGTGGCAATCAGCCCCAGCATTTT

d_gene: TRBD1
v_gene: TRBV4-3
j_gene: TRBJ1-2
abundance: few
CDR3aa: CASSPQRTGSYTF
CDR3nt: TGCGCCAGCAGCCCTCAGAGGACAGGGAGCTACACCTTC

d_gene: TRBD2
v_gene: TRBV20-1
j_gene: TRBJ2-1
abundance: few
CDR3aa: CSARDPGLAGNEQFF
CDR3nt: TGCAGTGCTAGAGATCCGGGACTAGCGGGCAATGAGCAGTTCTTC

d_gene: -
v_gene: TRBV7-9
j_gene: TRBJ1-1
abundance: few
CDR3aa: CASSNPTGQLNTEAFF
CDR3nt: TGTGCCAGCAGCAATCCGACCGGACAGCTAAACACTGAAGCTTTCTTT

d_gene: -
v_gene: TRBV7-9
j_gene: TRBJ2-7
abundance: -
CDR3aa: CASSLLFRGKYEQYF
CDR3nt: TGTGCCAGCAGCTTGTTATTTAGGGGGAAGTACGAGCAGTACTTC

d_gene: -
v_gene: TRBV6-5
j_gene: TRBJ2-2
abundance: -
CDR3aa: CASTQRTGELFF
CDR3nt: TGTGCCAGCACACAGCGGACCGGGGAGCTGTTTTTT

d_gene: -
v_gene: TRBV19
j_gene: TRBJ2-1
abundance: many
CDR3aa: CASSIRNEQFF
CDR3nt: TGTGCCAGCAGCATCCGGAATGAGCAGTTCTTC

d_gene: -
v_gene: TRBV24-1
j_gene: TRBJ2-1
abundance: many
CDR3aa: CATSGNSSTYYNEQFF
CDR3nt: TGTGCCACCAGCGGTAATTCCTCCACCTACTACAATGAGCAGTTCTTC

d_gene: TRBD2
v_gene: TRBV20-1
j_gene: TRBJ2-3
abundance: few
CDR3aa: CSARGRAGTSGYTQYF
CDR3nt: TGCAGTGCTAGAGGTCGGGCCGGGACTAGCGGTTATACGCAGTATTTT

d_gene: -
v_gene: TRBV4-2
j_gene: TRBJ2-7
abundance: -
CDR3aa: CASSQEGDWRESYEQYF
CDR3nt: TGTGCCAGCAGCCAAGAGGGGGATTGGCGGGAATCCTACGAGCAGTACTTC

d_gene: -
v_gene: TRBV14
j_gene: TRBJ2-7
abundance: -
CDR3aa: CASSQLSGVPPYEQYF
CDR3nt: TGTGCCAGCAGCCAACTAAGCGGAGTTCCCCCCTACGAGCAGTACTTC

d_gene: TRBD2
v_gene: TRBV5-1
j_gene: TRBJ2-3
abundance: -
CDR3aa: CASSLARFGGRTDTDTQYF
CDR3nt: TGCGCCAGCAGCTTGGCCAGGTTCGGCGGGAGGACGGACACAGATACGCAGTATTTT

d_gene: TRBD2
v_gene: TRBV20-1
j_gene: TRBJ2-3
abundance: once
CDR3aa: CSPLDRGGARGTDTQYF
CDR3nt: TGCAGTCCGCTAGATCGCGGGGGGGCAAGGGGCACAGATACGCAGTATTTT

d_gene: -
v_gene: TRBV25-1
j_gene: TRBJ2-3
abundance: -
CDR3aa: CASIPQSFPDTQYF
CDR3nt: TGTGCCAGCATTCCCCAGTCGTTTCCAGATACGCAGTATTTT

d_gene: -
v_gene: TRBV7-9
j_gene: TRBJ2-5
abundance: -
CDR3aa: CASSSEDQAVETQYF
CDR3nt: TGTGCCAGCAGCTCCGAGGACCAGGCTGTGGAGACCCAGTACTTC

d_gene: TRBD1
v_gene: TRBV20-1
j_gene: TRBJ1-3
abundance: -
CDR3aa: CSAKGQLGNTIYF
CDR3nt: TGCAGTGCCAAGGGACAGCTTGGAAACACCATATATTTT

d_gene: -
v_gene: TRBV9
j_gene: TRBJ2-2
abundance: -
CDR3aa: CASSVASTTAGELFF
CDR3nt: TGTGCCAGCAGCGTAGCCTCCACGACCGCCGGGGAGCTGTTTTTT

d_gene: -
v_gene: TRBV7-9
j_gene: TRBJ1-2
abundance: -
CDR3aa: CAVPFIGYGYTF
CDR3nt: TGTGCCGTCCCTTTTATTGGCTATGGCTACACCTTC

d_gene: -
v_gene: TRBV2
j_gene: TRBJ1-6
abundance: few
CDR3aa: CASSEWGTKGGSPLHF
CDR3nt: TGTGCCAGCAGTGAATGGGGCACGAAGGGTGGTTCACCCCTCCACTTT

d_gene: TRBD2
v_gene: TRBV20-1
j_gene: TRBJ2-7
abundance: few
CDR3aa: CSAPLADRPYEQYF
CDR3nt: TGCAGTGCACCACTAGCGGACCGACCCTACGAGCAGTACTTC

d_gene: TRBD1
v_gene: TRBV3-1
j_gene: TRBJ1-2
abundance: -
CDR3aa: CASSPGTGGIGYGYTF
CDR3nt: TGTGCCAGCAGCCCCGGGACAGGGGGCATCGGCTATGGCTACACCTTC

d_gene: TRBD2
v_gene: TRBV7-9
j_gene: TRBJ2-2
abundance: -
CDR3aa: CASSVPRLAGRTGELFF
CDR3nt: TGTGCCAGCAGCGTGCCGAGACTAGCGGGGCGCACCGGGGAGCTGTTTTTT

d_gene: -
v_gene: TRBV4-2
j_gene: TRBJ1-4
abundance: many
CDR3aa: CASSLQGNEKLFF
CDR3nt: TGTGCCAGCAGCCTTCAGGGTAATGAAAAACTGTTTTTT

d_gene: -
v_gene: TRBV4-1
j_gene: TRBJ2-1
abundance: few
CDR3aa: CASSATGGEQFF
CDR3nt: TGCGCCAGCAGCGCCACTGGGGGTGAGCAGTTCTTC

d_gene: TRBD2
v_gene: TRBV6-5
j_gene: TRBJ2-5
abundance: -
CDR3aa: CASSYSSLAGVKTQYF
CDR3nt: TGTGCCAGCAGTTACTCTTCCCTAGCGGGAGTCAAGACCCAGTACTTC

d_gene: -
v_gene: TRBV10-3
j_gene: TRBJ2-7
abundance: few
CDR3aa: CAISEGGSATYEQYF
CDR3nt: TGTGCCATCAGTGAAGGGGGGAGCGCCACCTACGAGCAGTACTTC

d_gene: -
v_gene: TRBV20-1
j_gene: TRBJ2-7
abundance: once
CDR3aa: CSAPSAGTLGEQYF
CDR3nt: TGCAGTGCTCCGTCTGCCGGGACACTTGGGGAGCAGTACTTC

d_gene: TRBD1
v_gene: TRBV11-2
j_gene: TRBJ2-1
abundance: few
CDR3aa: CASSFRDSLFNEQFF
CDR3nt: TGTGCCAGCAGCTTTCGGGACAGCCTGTTCAATGAGCAGTTCTTC

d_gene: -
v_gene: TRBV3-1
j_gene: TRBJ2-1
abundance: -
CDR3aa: CASSQQGGGLRDEQFF
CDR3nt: TGTGCCAGCAGCCAGCAGGGAGGGGGACTTAGGGATGAGCAGTTCTTC

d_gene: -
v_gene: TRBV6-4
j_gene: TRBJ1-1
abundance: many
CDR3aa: CASSDSWGTEAFF
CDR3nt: TGTGCCAGCAGTGACTCTTGGGGCACTGAAGCTTTCTTT

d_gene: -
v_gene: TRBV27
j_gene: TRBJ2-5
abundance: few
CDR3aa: CASSFNGGPWETQYF
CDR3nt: TGTGCCAGCAGTTTTAACGGGGGGCCCTGGGAGACCCAGTACTTC

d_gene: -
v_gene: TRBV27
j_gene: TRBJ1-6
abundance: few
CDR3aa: CASTRQRFNSPLHF
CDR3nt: TGTGCCAGCACACGACAGCGTTTTAATTCACCCCTCCACTTT

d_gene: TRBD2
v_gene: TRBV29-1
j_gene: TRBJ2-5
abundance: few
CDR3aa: CSELSGSETQYF
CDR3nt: TGCAGCGAACTTAGCGGGAGCGAGACCCAGTACTTC

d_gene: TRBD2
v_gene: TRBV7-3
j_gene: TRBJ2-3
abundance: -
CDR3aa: CASSFTSGSPDTQYF
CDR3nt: TGTGCCAGCAGCTTTACTAGCGGGAGCCCAGATACGCAGTATTTT

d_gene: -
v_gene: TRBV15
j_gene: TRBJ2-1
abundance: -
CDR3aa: CATGADRHAYNEQFF
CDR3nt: TGTGCCACCGGGGCGGACCGTCACGCCTACAATGAGCAGTTCTTC